This T cell receptor (beta chain) was recorded in a study of shared clonotypes between healthy human individuals. The data were produced by immunoSEQ multiplex PCR, yet TCRdb's version contains in-frame clones alone and is incomplete. The data hold roughly 2.2 million clones, with 92% observed a single time. This TCR was sampled from a man aged 18 to 30 in good health. Some clones in this sample may be carry-over from other donors' samples. Sample: naive CD4+ T cells from PBMCs. As for subset: CD45RA+ positively selected.

The CDR3, as DNA: TGTGCCAGCAGTGAAAGATGGGCTAGCAATCAGCCCCAGCATTTT. It is translated as CASSERWASNQPQHF. This sequence joins TRBV6-1 and TRBJ1-5; D is ambiguous. The germline V gene encodes CDR1 MNHNS and CDR2 SASEGT. Between the trimmed V and J ends, which lost 2 bases and 0 bases, there was a span of 8 bases. CDR3 length: 15 residues.